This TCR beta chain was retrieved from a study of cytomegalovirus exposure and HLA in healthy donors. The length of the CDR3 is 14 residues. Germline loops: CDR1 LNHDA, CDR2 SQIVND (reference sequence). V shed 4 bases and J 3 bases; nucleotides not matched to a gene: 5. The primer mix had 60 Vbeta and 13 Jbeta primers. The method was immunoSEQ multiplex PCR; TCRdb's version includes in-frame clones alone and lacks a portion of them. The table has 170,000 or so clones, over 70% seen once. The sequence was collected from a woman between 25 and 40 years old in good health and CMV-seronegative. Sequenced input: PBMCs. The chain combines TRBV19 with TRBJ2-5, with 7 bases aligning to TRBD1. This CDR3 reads CASSTWGQKETQYF. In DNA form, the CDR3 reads TGTGCCAGTAGTACTTGGGGACAGAAAGAGACCCAGTACTTC.